The clone carrying this T cell receptor (beta chain) was seen ten or more times. Bulk libraries came from a prior protocol with listed TCR primers. TCRdb redid the calling of the PCR reads with MiXCR, one entry per CDR3 protein. The table has approximately 550,000 distinct CDR3 sequences, about 25% seen once. This specimen comes from a study of molecular identifiers for immune sequencing clone quantification. Turning to the study itself: Split five ways in replicates, RNA from about 20,000 or 100,000 naive CD8 cells had four portions sequenced.

The V end was cut by 0 bases, the J end by 2 bases, with 13 bases between. Per germline, CDR1 SQVTM and CDR2 ANQGSEA. This CDR3 spans 15 amino acids. Sequencing libraries of naive CD8 cells derived from roughly 20,000 to 1,000,000 sorted cells with 10%, 30% or 50% RNA. Naive CD8 T cell sorting was performed on the CD8+CD4-CCR7+CD45RA+ phenotype. The rearrangement joins TRBV29-1 to TRBJ1-1, with D hard to call. The TCR was taken from a human donor in good health. Some libraries in this study had Jurkat cell RNA spiked in. The sequenced sample consisted of naive CD8+ T cells from blood, with Jurkat cell RNA spiked in. This sample's subset: FACS-sorted CD8+CD4-CCR7+CD45RA+ naive T cells. The CDR3 DNA follows: TGCAGCGTTGAAGATCGGTCCATGATAAACACTGAAGCTTTCTTT. It yields the protein CSVEDRSMINTEAFF.